This T cell receptor beta chain was sequenced for a study of technical replicates of blood from several donors. Using immunoSEQ multiplex PCR, the repertoire was profiled, and TCRdb retains in-frame clones only, with some absent. The sample lists more than 65,000 clones, around 96% occurring once. The J segment lost 1 base and the V segment lost 5 bases, leaving 5 bases of the junction unmatched. Per germline, CDR1 SGHTA and CDR2 FQGTGA. The CDR3 has 16 amino acids. The V call is TRBV7-3, the J call TRBJ2-3; 11 nucleotides match TRBD2. Input material: T cells isolated from PBMCs. This TCR came from a human donor in good health. The CDR3 coding sequence is TGTGCCAGCAGCCTAGCGGGAGGTATCCGCACAGATACGCAGTATTTT. Translation: CASSLAGGIRTDTQYF.